This T cell receptor beta chain came from a study of control samples from healthy donors and cancer patients (TCRdb year 2020). Concerning this clone itself: Its binding antigen is unknown. One base away there is no much larger clone; base qualities are not given.

From cysteine to phenylalanine, the CDR3 is 13 amino acids long. The DNA shown is the 39-base CDR3, in frame from base 1. V gives up 3 bases and J gives up 8 bases, and the segment between their germline ends measures 11 bases. CDR1 and CDR2 are drawn from the germline V gene (reference sequence): LNHDA, SQIVND. The protocol used for the library was the immunoSEQ multiplex PCR assay. In TCRdb, the immuneACCESS table is reduced to in-frame sequences with V and J assigned. These tables do not hold every clone; where another copy was compared, an unresolved V gene accounts for under half, and the others remain unexplained. The sample yields more than 100,000 clones; just under 90% were counted once. Clones ranked in the top ten supply just over 7.5% of the sample.

Recombination linked TRBV19 to TRBJ1-3; possibly the D gene is TRBD1, per 5 matching bases. The sequence was collected from a man over 45 with head and neck cancer. The source material was PBMCs. The CDR3 corresponds to CASSMEGRHTIYF. The nucleotide sequence is TGTGCCAGTAGTATGGAGGGACGGCACACCATATATTTT.